This T cell receptor (beta chain) was identified in a study of molecular identifiers for immune sequencing clone quantification. Study information: The replicate experiment used RNA from about 21,000 or 97,000 naive CD8 cells. This RNA was split into five aliquots, and four of them were sequenced.

MiXCR was run by TCRdb on the PCR reads, yielding one entry per CDR3 protein. The table records 70,000 to 90,000 distinct CDR3 sequences, around 23% of them present only once. This clonotype was counted ten times or more. Germline loops: CDR1 SQVTM, CDR2 ANQGSEA. Trimming shortened V by 7 bases and J by 2 bases, and 16 bases separated the two germline ends. There are 14 residues in the CDR3. This chain links TRBV29-1 with TRBJ2-3, with D maybe TRBD2 (5 bases). Material for sequencing was naive CD8+ T cells from blood, with Jurkat cell RNA spiked in. Subset: FACS-sorted CD8+CD4-CCR7+CD45RA+ naive T cells. This sequence originates from a human donor in good health. Some libraries in this study had Jurkat cell RNA spiked in. The CDR3 protein is CSGKRTSNTDTQYF. The CDR3 nucleotides read TGCAGCGGCAAGAGAACTAGTAACACAGATACGCAGTATTTT.